Presented here are 9 T cell receptor beta chains from one specimen sequenced in a study of T cells in Graves' hyperthyroidism and ophthalmopathy (dated by TCRdb to between 2019 and 2020). The library was produced with multiplex PCR. Sequencing was performed on an Illumina HiSeq 2000. The TCR beta CDR3 regions were amplified from the RNA transcripts. For the first round of RT-PCR on the TCR CDR3, the HTBI primer set was used together with the Qiagen OneStep RT-PCR kit. The public reads were run again by TCRdb, first through fastp at Q25 and then through MiXCR, and only productive beta chains were kept. When rows share a CDR3 protein, they turn into one entry using the most common DNA and genes. This sample holds hundreds of thousands of distinct CDR3 sequences; about 14% were observed only once. The ten largest clones add up to approximately 4.3% of the sample. The specimen was blood. These receptors came from a woman aged 35 to 49 with Graves' ophthalmopathy.

This clonotype was found many times. The chain carries TRBV5-1 and TRBJ2-2; D perhaps matches TRBD1 (5 bases). Germline-derived CDR1 and CDR2 are SGHRS and YFSETQ. V dropped 2 bases and J dropped 1 base, with 9 bases sitting between them. The CDR3 loop spans 15 amino acids. The CDR3 bases are TGCGCCAGCAGCTTAAGTGGACAGAACACCGGGGAGCTGTTTTTT. Residues: CASSLSGQNTGELFF.

This clonotype was found a few times. V usage is TRBV19 and J usage is TRBJ1-1; D is perhaps TRBD1 (5 bases). V was cut by 3 bases and J by 5 bases, with 13 bases left in between. Per germline, CDR1 LNHDA and CDR2 SQIVND (reference sequence). The CDR3 is 14 residues long. CDR3 in amino acids: CASSIQGGGTEAFF. The DNA of the CDR3 is TGTGCCAGTAGTATCCAGGGAGGAGGAACTGAAGCTTTCTTT.

This clonotype has at least ten counts. The chain is built from TRBV4-1 and TRBJ2-7, with 9 positions matching TRBD2. V lost 1 base, J lost 6 bases, and 4 bases stayed unmatched. Germline V gene lookup returns CDR1 MGHRA and CDR2 YSYEKL. There are 14 residues in the CDR3. The CDR3, as DNA: TGCGCCAGCAGCCAAGCGCGGGAGGGAGGCGAGCAGTACTTC. Translated, it gives CASSQAREGGEQYF.

This clonotype has a handful of counts. The chain combines TRBV4-1 with TRBJ2-7, with 12 bases lining up with TRBD2. V shed 0 bases and J 2 bases; nucleotides not matched to a gene: 5. CDR3 length: 17 residues. Germline V lookup: CDR1 MGHRA, CDR2 YSYEKL. Here the CDR3 DNA reads TGCGCCAGCAGCCAAGATTGGCTAGCGGGAGGGCCCTACGAGCAGTACTTC. Its protein product is CASSQDWLAGGPYEQYF.

This clonotype came up many times. V is TRBV5-8 and J is TRBJ2-5, with TRBD1 matching 7 bases. The length of the CDR3 is 15 residues. J was trimmed by 1 base and V by 4 bases; bases with no gene match: 7. CDR1 and CDR2 (germline): SGHTS, YDEGEE. CDR3 nucleotide sequence: TGTGCCAGCAGCGGGGGACAGAACTTCCAAGAGACCCAGTACTTC. It is translated as CASSGGQNFQETQYF.

This clonotype was observed many times. The chain employs TRBV20-1 and TRBJ2-7; D is uncertain. The CDR3 totals 14 residues. Trimming left V 6 bases short and J 4 bases short, with 19 bases between. The germline V gene encodes CDR1 DFQATT and CDR2 SNEGSKA (reference sequence). This CDR3 reads CSASIEGLGYEQYF. In DNA, the CDR3 is TGCAGTGCCTCGATCGAAGGTTTGGGGTACGAGCAGTACTTC.

This clonotype was observed a handful of times. The chain uses TRBV5-4 and TRBJ2-7, with D perhaps TRBD2 (5 bases). Germline V gene data show CDR1 as SGHNT and CDR2 as YYREEE (reference sequence). Trimming took off 4 bases at V and 7 bases at J, with 12 bases between the two ends. CDR3 size: 12 residues. CDR3 residues: CASSRGLGEQYF. CDR3 DNA: TGTGCCAGCAGCCGGGGTCTCGGGGAGCAGTACTTC.

In this sample, this clonotype turned up many times. The V gene is TRBV30, the J gene TRBJ2-7; 7 bases are a match to TRBD1. Losses at the gene ends were 8 bases for V and 3 bases for J; bases not matched to a gene: 10. The germline V gene encodes CDR1 GTSNPN and CDR2 SVGIG (reference sequence). The CDR3 is 13 residues long. The CDR3 bases are TGTGCCGGAAGCAGGGACAGCCTCTACGAGCAGTACTTC. Its protein is CAGSRDSLYEQYF.

This clonotype has at least ten counts. The chain combines TRBV6-2 or TRBV6-3 with TRBJ2-2; D may be TRBD1 (6 bases). V was shortened by 2 bases and J by 4 bases, with 11 bases between the two germline ends. Germline CDR1 MNHEY, CDR2 SVGEGT. The CDR3 contains 15 residues. In DNA, the CDR3 is TGTGCCAGCAGTTACGTGGAACAGGGCACCGGGGAGCTGTTTTTT. This translates into CASSYVEQGTGELFF.